This TCR beta chain was sequenced during a study of T-cell memory formation after mild COVID-19. Study outcomes and limitations: A subset of responding clones appeared in pre-infection memory, suggesting cross-reactive memory joined. Most CD4+ clones that shrank were in CM and EM, while CD8+ ones turned up in EMRA.

The CDR3 contains 11 residues. Germline V lookup: CDR1 SEHNR, CDR2 FQNEAQ (reference sequence). V was shortened by 3 bases and J by 6 bases, with 6 bases between the two germline ends. TCR alpha and TCR beta cDNA libraries with sample barcodes and UMIs came from 5'RACE using constant-segment primers. From the 5' RACE reads, TCRdb called clonotypes with MiXCR, one entry per CDR3 protein. The table records around 36,000 distinct CDR3 sequences, approximately 10% of them present only once. Regarding this clonotype: Its antigen remains unknown.

Input material: PBMCs or a T cell subset sorted from them (not recorded which). The chain recombines TRBV7-9 with TRBJ2-7; no reliable D call. This sequence originates from a man younger than 35 who had mild COVID-19 (a few samples of this study predate the infection). Cell type and time point are not known. This CDR3 is CASSFASEQYF. The CDR3 DNA is TGTGCCAGCAGCTTCGCTAGCGAGCAGTACTTC.